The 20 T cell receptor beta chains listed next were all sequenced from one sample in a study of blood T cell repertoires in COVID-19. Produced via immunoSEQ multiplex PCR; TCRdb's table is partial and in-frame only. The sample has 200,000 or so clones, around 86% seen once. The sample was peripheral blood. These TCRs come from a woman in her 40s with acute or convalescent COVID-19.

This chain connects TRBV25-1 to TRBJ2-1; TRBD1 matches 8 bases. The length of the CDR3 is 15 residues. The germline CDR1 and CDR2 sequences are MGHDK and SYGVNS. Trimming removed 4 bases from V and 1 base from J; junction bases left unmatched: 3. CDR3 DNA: TGTGCCAGCAGTGCTTGGGACAGGTCCTACAATGAGCAGTTCTTC. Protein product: CASSAWDRSYNEQFF.

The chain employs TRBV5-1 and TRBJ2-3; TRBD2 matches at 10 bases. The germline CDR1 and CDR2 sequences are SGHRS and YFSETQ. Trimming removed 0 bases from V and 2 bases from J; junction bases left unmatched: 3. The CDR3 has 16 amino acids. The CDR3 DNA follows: TGCGCCAGCAGCTTGGGGACTAGCGGATACACAGATACGCAGTATTTT. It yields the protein CASSLGTSGYTDTQYF.

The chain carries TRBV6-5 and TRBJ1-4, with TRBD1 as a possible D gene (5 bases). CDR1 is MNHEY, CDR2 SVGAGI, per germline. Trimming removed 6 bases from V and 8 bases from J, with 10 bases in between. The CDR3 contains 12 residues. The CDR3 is CASSPGGEKLFF. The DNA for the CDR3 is TGTGCCAGCAGCCCGGGGGGGGAAAAACTGTTTTTT.

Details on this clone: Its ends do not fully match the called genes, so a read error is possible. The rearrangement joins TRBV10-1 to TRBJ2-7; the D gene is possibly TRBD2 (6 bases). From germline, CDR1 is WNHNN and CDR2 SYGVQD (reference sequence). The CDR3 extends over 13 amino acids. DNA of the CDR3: TGCGCCAACAGTTCTTGGGTTAGCGGCGAGCAGTACTTC. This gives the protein CANSSWVSGEQYF.

CDR3 sequence reads: CASFPLDAPTGEQFF. The CDR3 DNA reads TGTGCCAGTTTTCCCCTGGACGCTCCGACGGGGGAGCAGTTCTTC. The J gene is TRBJ2-1, the V gene TRBV28, with D maybe TRBD2 (5 bases). The CDR3 has 15 residues. Looked up from germline, CDR1 is MDHEN and CDR2 is SYDVKM. V gave up 9 bases and J gave up 10 bases, with 25 bases separating them.

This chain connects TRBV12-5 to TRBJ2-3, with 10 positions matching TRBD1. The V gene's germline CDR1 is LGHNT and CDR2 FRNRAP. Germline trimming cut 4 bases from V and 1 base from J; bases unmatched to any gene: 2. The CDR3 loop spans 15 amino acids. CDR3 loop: CASGSGTGGTDTQYF. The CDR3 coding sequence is TGTGCTAGTGGTTCAGGGACAGGGGGCACAGATACGCAGTATTTT.

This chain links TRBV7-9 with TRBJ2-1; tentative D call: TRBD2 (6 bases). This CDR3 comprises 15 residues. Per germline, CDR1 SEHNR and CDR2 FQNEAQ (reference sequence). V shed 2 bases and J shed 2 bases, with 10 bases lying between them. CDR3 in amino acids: CASSLLGGTYNEQFF. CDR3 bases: TGTGCCAGCAGCTTACTGGGAGGAACCTACAATGAGCAGTTCTTC.

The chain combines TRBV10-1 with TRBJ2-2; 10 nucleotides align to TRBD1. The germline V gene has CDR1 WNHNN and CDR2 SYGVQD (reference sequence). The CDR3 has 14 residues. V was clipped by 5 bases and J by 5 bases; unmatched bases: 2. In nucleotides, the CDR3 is TGCGCCAGCAGTCCGGGACAGGGGACCGGGGAGCTGTTTTTT. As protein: CASSPGQGTGELFF.

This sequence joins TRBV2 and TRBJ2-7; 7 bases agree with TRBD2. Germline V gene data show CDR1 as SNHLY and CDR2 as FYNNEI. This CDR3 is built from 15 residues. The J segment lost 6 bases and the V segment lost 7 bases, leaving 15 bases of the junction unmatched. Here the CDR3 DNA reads TGTGCCAGCAACACAGAACGCGGGAGTGCCTTCGAGCAGTACTTC. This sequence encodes CASNTERGSAFEQYF. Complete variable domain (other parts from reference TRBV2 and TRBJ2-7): EPEVTQTPSHQVTQMGQEVILRCVPISNHLYFYWYRQILGQKVEFLVSFYNNEISEKSEIFDDQFSVERPDGSNFTLKIRSTKLEDSAMYFCASNTERGSAFEQYFGPGTRLTVT.

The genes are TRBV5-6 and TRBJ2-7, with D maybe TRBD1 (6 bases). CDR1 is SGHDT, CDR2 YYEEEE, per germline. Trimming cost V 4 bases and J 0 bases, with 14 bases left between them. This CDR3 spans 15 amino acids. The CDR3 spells CASSQAQGSSYEQYF. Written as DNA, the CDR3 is TGTGCCAGCAGCCAGGCCCAGGGGAGCTCCTACGAGCAGTACTTC.

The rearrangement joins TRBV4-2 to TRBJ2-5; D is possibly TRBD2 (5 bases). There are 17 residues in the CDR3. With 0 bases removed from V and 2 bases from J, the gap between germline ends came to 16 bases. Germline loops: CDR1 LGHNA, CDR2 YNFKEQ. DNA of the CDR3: TGTGCCAGCAGCCAAGATATGGCGGGCCCGGATCAAGAGACCCAGTACTTC. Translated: CASSQDMAGPDQETQYF.

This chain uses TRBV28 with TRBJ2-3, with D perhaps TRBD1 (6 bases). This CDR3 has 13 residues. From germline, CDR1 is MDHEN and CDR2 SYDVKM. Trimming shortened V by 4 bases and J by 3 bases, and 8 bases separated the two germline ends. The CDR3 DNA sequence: TGTGCCAGCAGTTGTACAGGGACAGATACGCAGTATTTT. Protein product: CASSCTGTDTQYF.

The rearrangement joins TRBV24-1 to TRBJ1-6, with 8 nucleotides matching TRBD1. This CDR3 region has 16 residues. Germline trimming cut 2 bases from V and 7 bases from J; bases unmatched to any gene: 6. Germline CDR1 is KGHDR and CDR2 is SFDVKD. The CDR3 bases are TGTGCCACCAGTGATTCGACGACAGGGGCCAATTCACCCCTCCACTTT. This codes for CATSDSTTGANSPLHF.

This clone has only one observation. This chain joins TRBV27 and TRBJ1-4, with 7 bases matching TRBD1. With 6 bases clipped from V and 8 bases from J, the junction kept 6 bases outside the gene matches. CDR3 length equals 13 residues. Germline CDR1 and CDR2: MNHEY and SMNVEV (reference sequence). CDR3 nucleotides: TGTGCCAGCAGGACAGGGTTCAGCGAAAAACTGTTTTTT. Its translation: CASRTGFSEKLFF.

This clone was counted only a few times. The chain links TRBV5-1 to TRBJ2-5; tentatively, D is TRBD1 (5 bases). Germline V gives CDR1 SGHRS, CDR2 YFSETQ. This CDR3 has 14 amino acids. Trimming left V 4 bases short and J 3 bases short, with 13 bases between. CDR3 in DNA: TGCGCCAGCAGCCCGCCGGACACCGAAGAGACCCAGTACTTC. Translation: CASSPPDTEETQYF.

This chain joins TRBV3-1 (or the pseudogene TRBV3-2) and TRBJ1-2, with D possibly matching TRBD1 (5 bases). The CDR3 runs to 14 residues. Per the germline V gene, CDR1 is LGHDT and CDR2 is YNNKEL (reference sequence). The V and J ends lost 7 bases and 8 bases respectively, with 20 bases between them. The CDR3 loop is CASTFIGGTGGYTF. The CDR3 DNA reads TGTGCCAGCACCTTTATCGGGGGTACTGGCGGCTACACCTTC.

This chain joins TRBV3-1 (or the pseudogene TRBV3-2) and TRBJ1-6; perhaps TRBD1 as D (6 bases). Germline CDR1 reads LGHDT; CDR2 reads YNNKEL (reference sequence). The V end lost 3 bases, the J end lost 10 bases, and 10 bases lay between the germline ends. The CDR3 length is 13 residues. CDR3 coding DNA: TGTGCCAGCAGCCATCCCAGGGGCTCACCCCTCCACTTT. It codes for CASSHPRGSPLHF.

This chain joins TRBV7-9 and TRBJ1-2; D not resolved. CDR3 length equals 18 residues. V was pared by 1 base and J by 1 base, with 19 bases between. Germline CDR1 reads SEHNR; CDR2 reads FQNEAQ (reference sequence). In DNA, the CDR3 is TGTGCCAGCAGCTTAGGGCCTCCTCCTAGAATGCTTAACTATGGCTACACCTTC. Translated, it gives CASSLGPPPRMLNYGYTF.

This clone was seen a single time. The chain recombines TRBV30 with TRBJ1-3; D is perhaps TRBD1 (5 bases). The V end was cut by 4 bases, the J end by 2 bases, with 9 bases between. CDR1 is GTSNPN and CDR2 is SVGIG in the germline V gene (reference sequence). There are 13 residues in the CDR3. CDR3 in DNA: TGTGCCTGGATGGGGGGTGCTGGAAACACCATATATTTT. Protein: CAWMGGAGNTIYF.

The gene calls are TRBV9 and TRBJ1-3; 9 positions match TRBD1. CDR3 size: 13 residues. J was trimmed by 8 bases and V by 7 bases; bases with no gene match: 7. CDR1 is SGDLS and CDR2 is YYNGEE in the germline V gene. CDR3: CASGQGTVYTIYF. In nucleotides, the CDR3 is TGTGCCAGCGGACAGGGGACGGTGTACACCATATATTTT.